This T cell receptor beta chain came from a study of shared clonotypes between healthy human individuals. Findings and caveats of the study: It was the non-shared clonotypes that had lower generation probabilities than clonotypes shared by all four donors. Researchers found naive subsets generally carried larger estimated richness than memory subsets.

Researchers partitioned CD4+ cells into CD45RA+ naive and CD45RA-negative memory subsets. Some clones are missing from TCRdb's copy, which holds only in-frame ones; the method was immunoSEQ multiplex PCR. The table records approximately 1,500,000 clones, around 98% of them present only once. The ends were cut back, 0 bases at V and 6 bases at J, with 13 bases in the middle. Germline CDR1 SGDLS, CDR2 YYNGEE. The CDR3 runs 14 residues. A note on this clone: Its antigen is unknown.

This receptor was taken from a man aged 25-40 years in good health. This rearrangement joins TRBV9 to TRBJ2-7; D is ambiguous. The specimen sequenced was naive CD4+ T cells sorted from blood. As for subset: CD45RA+ positively selected. The CDR3 nucleotides are TGTGCCAGCAGCGTAGCCCTCTTAACCTCCGAGCAGTACTTC. Translating gives CASSVALLTSEQYF.